This T cell receptor beta chain originates from a study of shared T cell receptors in the human thymus. The CDR3 extends over 17 amino acids. With 5 bases clipped from V and 6 bases from J, the junction kept 17 bases outside the gene matches. CDR1 MNHEY and CDR2 SMNVEV come from the germline V gene (reference sequence). Sequencing was performed with immunoSEQ multiplex PCR; in TCRdb, only in-frame clones are kept and a portion is missing. The data contain about 610,000 clones, 70% to 90% of them singletons. Another study also made use of these data, one on human thymus T cells. That study reports: It was from resections taken during corrective heart surgery that the thymus tissue came.

This chain uses TRBV27 with TRBJ1-2; 8 nucleotides agree with TRBD1. The material sequenced was thymocytes. This sequence originates from a boy younger than two with a congenital heart defect. The CDR3 loop is CASSPRPGQGGEDGYTF. The CDR3 coding sequence is TGTGCCAGCAGTCCCCGCCCCGGACAGGGAGGTGAAGATGGCTACACCTTC.